Presented here are 13 T cell receptor beta chains from one specimen sequenced in a study of cytomegalovirus exposure and HLA in healthy donors. The protocol was immunoSEQ multiplex PCR, while the TCRdb copy is restricted to in-frame clones and leaves out a portion. The sample holds around 200,000 clones; approximately 84% are singletons and the top ten take approximately 3%. Sequencing input: PBMCs. Receptors originate from a woman aged 18-29 years in good health and CMV-seropositive.

The genes are TRBV4-3 and TRBJ2-1; 8 bases agree with TRBD2. The V gene end was trimmed by 1 base and the J gene end by 3 bases; junction bases not matched to a gene: 5. CDR1 is LGHNA, CDR2 YSLEER, per germline. CDR3 length: 16 residues. CDR3 loop: CASSQGRGVLYNEQFF. CDR3 DNA sequence: TGCGCCAGCAGCCAAGGGCGGGGGGTCCTCTACAATGAGCAGTTCTTC.

In its sample, this clone was seen once. CDR3: CASSPSGTGVNNYGYTF. CDR3 DNA sequence: TGTGCCAGCTCACCCTCCGGGACAGGGGTGAACAACTATGGCTACACCTTC. This rearrangement joins TRBV18 to TRBJ1-2; 10 bases align to TRBD1. The CDR3 consists of 17 residues. Germline V lookup: CDR1 KGHSH, CDR2 LQKENI. Trimming took 3 bases from V and 2 from J; bases not matched to a gene: 9.

This chain uses TRBV2 with TRBJ2-3, with TRBD2 matching 13 bases. Germline V gives CDR1 SNHLY, CDR2 FYNNEI. V shed 3 bases and J 5 bases; nucleotides not matched to a gene: 5. The CDR3 has 16 amino acids. The CDR3 here is CASSDGTSGARDTQYF. CDR3 sequence (DNA): TGTGCCAGCAGTGACGGGACTAGCGGGGCTCGAGATACGCAGTATTTT.

The V call is TRBV6-4, the J call TRBJ1-3; D not certain. The V end was cut by 2 bases, the J end by 6 bases, with 14 bases between. The V gene's germline CDR1 is MRHNA and CDR2 SNTAGT. The CDR3 is made up of 15 amino acids. CDR3 nucleotides: TGTGCCAGCAGTGACCCGGGGAGGGCCACAAACACCATATATTTT. Its translation is CASSDPGRATNTIYF.

This clone was observed a single time. The V call is TRBV11-3, the J call TRBJ2-2; D is uncertain. From germline, CDR1 is SGHNT and CDR2 YENEEA. Deletions cut 5 bases from V and 8 bases from J, with 9 bases between. The CDR3 spans 12 residues. CDR3 coding DNA: TGTGCCAGCAGCACACCGCGGGGGGAGCTGTTTTTT. Translation gives CASSTPRGELFF.

The CDR3 DNA reads TGTGCCAGCAGTTTAGAATTGGGAGGTCAGCCCCAGCATTTT. It translates to CASSLELGGQPQHF. The chain recombines TRBV27 with TRBJ1-5; no reliable D call. Trimming cost V 2 bases and J 6 bases, with 11 bases left between them. CDR3 length: 14 amino acids. Germline-derived CDR1 and CDR2 are MNHEY and SMNVEV (reference sequence).

This clone was seen a handful of times. The chain combines TRBV7-9 with TRBJ1-4; TRBD1 aligns across 9 bases. Germline CDR1 SEHNR, CDR2 FQNEAQ (reference sequence). The CDR3 length is 15 residues. V was pared by 3 bases and J by 7 bases, with 6 bases of the junction left unmatched. The CDR3 is CASSLGQGGGEKLFF. For the CDR3, the DNA is TGTGCCAGCAGCTTGGGACAGGGCGGAGGTGAAAAACTGTTTTTT.

The V call is TRBV7-9, the J call TRBJ2-7, with D tentatively TRBD2 (6 bases). From germline, CDR1 is SEHNR and CDR2 FQNEAQ (reference sequence). The CDR3 sequence is 14 residues long. V was shortened by 1 base and J by 0 bases, with 7 bases between the two germline ends. The CDR3 DNA sequence: TGTGCCAGCAGCTTAGACGGGAGCTCCTACGAGCAGTACTTC. This sequence encodes CASSLDGSSYEQYF.

The V gene is TRBV4-1, the J gene TRBJ2-7, with TRBD1 matching over 7 bases. V lost 4 bases to trimming and J lost 0 bases; unmatched junction nucleotides: 12. The CDR3 runs to 17 residues. Germline loops: CDR1 MGHRA, CDR2 YSYEKL. CDR3 in amino acids: CASSLRDSPTGSYEQYF. For the CDR3, the DNA is TGCGCCAGCAGCCTTCGGGACAGTCCCACAGGCTCCTACGAGCAGTACTTC.

This rearrangement joins TRBV29-1 to TRBJ2-1, with 11 bases fitting TRBD2. The CDR3 covers 13 residues. The germline V gene encodes CDR1 SQVTM and CDR2 ANQGSEA. After removal of 6 bases from V and 7 bases from J, the junction contained 5 bases not matched to a gene. CDR3 sequence reads: CSVIAGGLNEQFF. Written as DNA, the CDR3 is TGCAGCGTCATAGCGGGGGGGCTAAATGAGCAGTTCTTC.

The rearrangement uses TRBV11-2 and TRBJ1-1, with D tentatively TRBD1 (5 bases). Germline CDR1 is SGHAT and CDR2 is FQNNGV. V was trimmed by 5 bases and J by 1 base, leaving 8 bases between them. The CDR3 is 13 residues long. The CDR3 spells CASSETGNTEAFF. In DNA form, the CDR3 reads TGTGCCAGCAGCGAAACAGGGAACACTGAAGCTTTCTTT. The variable domain in full, with the rest retrieved from reference TRBV11-2 and TRBJ1-1, is EAGVAQSPRYKIIEKRQSVAFWCNPISGHATLYWYQQILGQGPKLLIQFQNNGVVDDSQLPKDRFSAERLKGVDSTLKIQPAKLEDSAVYLCASSETGNTEAFFGQGTRLTVV.

This chain uses TRBV6-1 with TRBJ2-2; a weak D match, TRBD1 (6 bases). V lost 3 bases and J 4 bases, leaving 9 bases between the germline ends. CDR1 MNHNS and CDR2 SASEGT come from the germline V gene. This CDR3 comprises 14 residues. For the CDR3, the DNA is TGTGCCAGCAGTGAGGACAGACTCACCGGGGAGCTGTTTTTT. Translated: CASSEDRLTGELFF.

The J gene is TRBJ1-1, the V gene TRBV19, with D possibly TRBD1 on 5 matching bases. This CDR3 spans 15 amino acids. Germline loops: CDR1 LNHDA, CDR2 SQIVND (reference sequence). V lost 5 bases to trimming and J lost 2 bases, with 15 bases between them. CDR3: CASSPQVMFNTEAFF. In DNA, the CDR3 is TGTGCCAGTAGTCCACAGGTTATGTTCAACACTGAAGCTTTCTTT.